These 9 T cell receptor beta chains came from one sample sequenced in a study of immune evolution from preneoplasia to lung adenocarcinoma. Clones were read by immunoSEQ multiplex PCR, and TCRdb kept only the in-frame ones, dropping some. The table lists more than 12,000 clones, more than 65% of them singletons. The source material was FFPE minimally invasive lung adenocarcinoma tissue. The source of these receptors is a person aged 60 to 85 with lung adenocarcinoma.

The rearrangement uses TRBV18 and TRBJ2-1, with 10 bases fitting TRBD2. After removal of 3 bases from V and 5 bases from J, the junction contained 4 bases not matched to a gene. The CDR3 covers 15 residues. Per the germline V gene, CDR1 is KGHSH and CDR2 is LQKENI. CDR3 region: CASSPLAGADNEQFF. Here the CDR3 DNA reads TGTGCCAGCTCACCCCTAGCGGGAGCAGACAATGAGCAGTTCTTC.

The chain links TRBV5-8 to TRBJ2-1, with D unresolved. The CDR3 is made up of 14 amino acids. V lost 4 bases to trimming and J lost 3 bases, with 11 bases between them. Germline loops: CDR1 SGHTS, CDR2 YDEGEE. The CDR3: CASSRSHVYNEQFF. The DNA of the CDR3 is TGTGCCAGCAGCCGCAGTCACGTCTACAATGAGCAGTTCTTC.

The chain employs TRBV6-5 and TRBJ2-3, with TRBD2 matching over 10 bases. J lost 5 bases, V lost 8 bases, and 7 bases had no gene match. Germline V gene data show CDR1 as MNHEY and CDR2 as SVGAGI. The CDR3 contains 14 residues. As DNA, the CDR3 is TGTGCCAGCGGCAAAGCGGGAGGGAGAGATACGCAGTATTTT. This translates into CASGKAGGRDTQYF.

The DNA for the CDR3 is TGTGCCAGCAGCTTATCGGGGGCGGGGGCTAACTATGGCTACACCTTC. Its protein is CASSLSGAGANYGYTF. This chain joins TRBV7-9 and TRBJ1-2, with a weak D call TRBD1 (6 bases). Germline V gene lookup returns CDR1 SEHNR and CDR2 FQNEAQ (reference sequence). This CDR3 contains 16 residues. V was trimmed by 2 bases and J by 0 bases, leaving 13 bases between them. The complete variable domain, with remaining parts taken from reference TRBV7-9 and TRBJ1-2, reads DTGVSQNPRHKITKRGQNVTFRCDPISEHNRLYWYRQTLGQGPEFLTYFQNEAQLEKSRLLSDRFSAERPKGSFSTLEIQRTEQGDSAMYLCASSLSGAGANYGYTFGSGTRLTVV.

This clone was detected once. The V and J genes are TRBV19 and TRBJ2-1, with 8 bases identical to TRBD2. The junction had 3 bases not matched to a gene; V was cut back by 3 bases and J by 5 bases. CDR3 size: 14 residues. Germline CDR1 and CDR2: LNHDA and SQIVND (reference sequence). CDR3: CASSMLAGHNEQFF. The CDR3 DNA is TGTGCCAGTAGTATGCTAGCGGGTCACAATGAGCAGTTCTTC.

This clone was counted once. The J gene is TRBJ1-4, the V gene TRBV7-9; 7 bases match TRBD1. The CDR3 is made up of 15 amino acids. Germline assignment: CDR1 SEHNR and CDR2 FQNEAQ (reference sequence). The V and J ends lost 1 base and 7 bases, in that order; junction bases with no gene match: 6. CDR3 in DNA: TGTGCCAGCAGCTTAGGTGGGACAGTGCCTGAAAAACTGTTTTTT. Amino acid sequence: CASSLGGTVPEKLFF.

The V call is TRBV30, the J call TRBJ2-7; 8 nucleotides match TRBD1. Germline V gives CDR1 GTSNPN, CDR2 SVGIG (reference sequence). This CDR3 has 13 residues. The trim removed 7 bases at V and 3 bases at J, leaving 8 bases unmatched. CDR3 region: CAYGTGGNYEQYF. The CDR3 DNA reads TGTGCCTACGGGACAGGAGGTAACTACGAGCAGTACTTC.

Here the CDR3 DNA reads TGTGCCAGCAGCGTAGGCCCCTGGGGCTCTGGAAACACCATATATTTT. Its translation: CASSVGPWGSGNTIYF. The chain recombines TRBV9 with TRBJ1-3; D unresolved. The CDR3 sequence is 16 residues long. Trimming left V 0 bases short and J 0 bases short, with 10 bases between. Germline-derived CDR1 and CDR2 are SGDLS and YYNGEE.

This clone is a singleton in its sample. V usage is TRBV7-9 and J usage is TRBJ2-2; D is unresolved. The germline gives CDR1 SEHNR, CDR2 FQNEAQ (reference sequence). V was shortened by 8 bases and J by 6 bases, with 7 bases between the two germline ends. The CDR3 covers 11 residues. CDR3 DNA sequence: TGTGCCAGCGAGAGGTCCGGGGAGCTGTTTTTT. It is translated as CASERSGELFF. Supplemented by reference TRBV7-9 and TRBJ2-2, the full variable domain reads DTGVSQNPRHKITKRGQNVTFRCDPISEHNRLYWYRQTLGQGPEFLTYFQNEAQLEKSRLLSDRFSAERPKGSFSTLEIQRTEQGDSAMYLCASERSGELFFGEGSRLTVL.